The clone carrying this T cell receptor beta chain was observed a handful of times. Its specificity is unknown. Sequenced by immunoSEQ multiplex PCR; TCRdb stores in-frame clones only, minus some. The sample carries fewer than 95,000 clones, roughly 90% recorded once. The sample comes from a study of T cell responses to AZD1222 COVID-19 vaccine. Whole-study findings and limits: Baseline serology detected seropositivity in only six or seven AZD1222 recipients.

CDR3 length: 20 residues. Germline V gene data show CDR1 as LNHNV and CDR2 as YYDKDF (reference sequence). The V end lost 3 bases, the J end lost 0 bases, and 25 bases lay between the germline ends. J is TRBJ2-3 and V is TRBV15; possibly TRBD2 for D (7 bases). The TCR comes from an adult who received the AZD1222 COVID-19 vaccine. Sample: peripheral blood, taken 28 days after the second AZD1222 dose. The CDR3 DNA is TGTGCCACCAGCAGCCCAACAGGGTTCCCGCGCGGGGGTAGCACAGATACGCAGTATTTT. Translation gives CATSSPTGFPRGGSTDTQYF.